This T cell receptor beta chain was captured in a study of technical replicates of blood from a few donors. Assay used: immunoSEQ multiplex PCR; TCRdb lists only in-frame clones, some missing. The sample lists tens of thousands of clones, approximately 94% occurring once. This clone is a singleton in its sample. The CDR3 is made up of 16 amino acids. Germline-derived CDR1 and CDR2 are SEHNR and FQNEAQ (reference sequence). Unmatched junction bases numbered 9, after V lost 5 bases and J lost 0 bases. The chain recombines TRBV7-9 with TRBJ1-1; 7 bases line up with TRBD1. The TCR was taken from a human donor in good health. Source material: T cells isolated from PBMCs. CDR3 sequence: CASSHWTGALNTEAFF. The CDR3 DNA is TGTGCCAGCAGCCACTGGACAGGAGCCTTGAACACTGAAGCTTTCTTT.